What follows are 21 T cell receptor beta chains derived from one specimen sequenced in a study of blood T cell repertoires in COVID-19. Method: immunoSEQ multiplex PCR; TCRdb's copy keeps in-frame clones and lacks some. This table holds fewer than 200,000 clones, roughly 81% found once. The sequencing sample was made of peripheral blood. These receptors were collected from an elderly woman with COVID-19, enrolled during active disease.

The chain joins TRBV30 to TRBJ2-5, with D perhaps TRBD1 (6 bases). The CDR3 is 13 amino acids. V lost 1 base and J lost 5, with 11 bases in between. Germline CDR1 and CDR2: GTSNPN and SVGIG (reference sequence). The CDR3 DNA is TGTGCCTGGAGTGGTGGGGGCGGGGAGACCCAGTACTTC. This gives the protein CAWSGGGGETQYF.

This clone has a single count. V gene TRBV2 combines with J gene TRBJ2-1; TRBD2 agrees at 9 bases. This CDR3 is built from 14 residues. J gave up 6 bases and V 3 bases, and 3 bases lay outside the gene matches. CDR1 and CDR2 from the germline V gene are SNHLY and FYNNEI. In nucleotides, the CDR3 is TGTGCCAGCAGTGACGCGGGGGGGAGCAATGAGCAGTTCTTC. Amino acid sequence: CASSDAGGSNEQFF.

This clone was seen only a few times. CDR3 sequence (DNA): TGCAGCGTTGAAGTGACGGGGGATGAGCAGTTCTTC. This gives the protein CSVEVTGDEQFF. The V gene is TRBV29-1, the J gene TRBJ2-1; the D gene is possibly TRBD2 (6 bases). Trimming stripped 1 base from V and 8 bases from J, with 9 bases between. Germline V gene sequence: CDR1 SQVTM, CDR2 ANQGSEA. This CDR3 is built from 12 residues.

This chain connects TRBV5-1 to TRBJ1-1; 10 nucleotides align to TRBD1. CDR1 is SGHRS, CDR2 YFSETQ, per germline. Trimming took 3 bases from V and 2 from J; bases not matched to a gene: 4. CDR3 length equals 15 residues. In DNA, the CDR3 is TGCGCCAGCAGCTGTGACAGGGGGCGAAACACTGAAGCTTTCTTT. This gives the protein CASSCDRGRNTEAFF.

The rearrangement uses TRBV6-5 and TRBJ1-2; 9 positions agree with TRBD1. V shed 11 bases and J 6 bases; nucleotides not matched to a gene: 10. CDR3 length equals 13 residues. Looked up from germline, CDR1 is MNHEY and CDR2 is SVGAGI. In DNA, the CDR3 is TGTGCCGGATCCGGGACAGGGTTGGATGGCTACACCTTC. Its translation is CAGSGTGLDGYTF.

The gene calls are TRBV18 and TRBJ2-7, with 11 bases that match TRBD2. V shed 2 bases and J 2 bases; nucleotides not matched to a gene: 2. The CDR3 has 15 amino acids. Germline CDR1 KGHSH, CDR2 LQKENI. CDR3 sequence: CASSPELAGAYEQYF. The CDR3 DNA reads as TGTGCCAGCTCACCAGAACTAGCGGGGGCCTACGAGCAGTACTTC.

V gene TRBV18 combines with J gene TRBJ2-3; 11 bases align to TRBD2. Looked up from germline, CDR1 is KGHSH and CDR2 is LQKENI. The CDR3 is made up of 17 amino acids. V lost 3 bases and J lost 2; bases outside the gene matches: 7. CDR3 nucleotides: TGTGCCAGCTCACCCCGAACTAGCGGGAGTAACACAGATACGCAGTATTTT. Its protein product is CASSPRTSGSNTDTQYF.

The V call is TRBV18, the J call TRBJ2-7; the D is unclear. V was pared by 3 bases and J by 3 bases, with 9 bases between. CDR3 length equals 13 residues. CDR1 and CDR2 (germline): KGHSH, LQKENI. The CDR3 region is CASSPPNGYEQYF. CDR3 sequence (DNA): TGTGCCAGCTCACCCCCAAACGGCTACGAGCAGTACTTC.

The chain has TRBV6-5 and TRBJ1-1; D gene unclear. V was trimmed by 2 bases and J by 1 base, leaving 5 bases between them. The CDR3 spans 13 residues. In germline, CDR1 is MNHEY, CDR2 SVGAGI. CDR3 nucleotide sequence: TGTGCCAGCAGTTACACAGCGAACACTGAAGCTTTCTTT. Protein product: CASSYTANTEAFF.

V gene TRBV6-2 or TRBV6-3 combines with J gene TRBJ2-1, with TRBD1 matching over 9 bases. Per germline, CDR1 MNHEY and CDR2 SVGEGT. V shed 5 bases and J 4 bases; nucleotides not matched to a gene: 3. The CDR3 consists of 14 residues. In nucleotides, the CDR3 is TGTGCCAGCAGTCGGACAGGGGTTTACAATGAGCAGTTCTTC. The encoded protein is CASSRTGVYNEQFF.

The chain employs TRBV7-2 and TRBJ2-5; unclear D gene. Trimming removed 1 base at V and 5 bases at J, with 5 bases between. This CDR3 is 12 amino acids long. CDR1 and CDR2 from the germline V gene are SGHTA and FQGNSA. CDR3 coding DNA: TGTGCCAGCAGCTTAGTGAGGGAGACCCAGTACTTC. Its protein product is CASSLVRETQYF.

Note on this clone: Other DNA sequences in the same sample also yield this CDR3. The rearrangement uses TRBV3-1 (or the pseudogene TRBV3-2) and TRBJ2-7; no firm D call. The CDR3 length is 12 residues. Germline assignment: CDR1 LGHDT and CDR2 YNNKEL (reference sequence). V was trimmed by 1 base and J by 3 bases, leaving 4 bases between them. This CDR3 reads CASSQASYEQYF. Here the CDR3 DNA reads TGTGCCAGCAGCCAAGCCAGCTACGAGCAGTACTTC.

This clone was found a few times. This chain uses TRBV25-1 with TRBJ1-1; perhaps TRBD1 as D (6 bases). V gave up 3 bases and J gave up 8 bases, with 13 bases separating them. The CDR3 has 13 residues. Germline V CDR1 and CDR2: MGHDK, SYGVNS. This CDR3 is CASSDGGAREAFF. Written as DNA, the CDR3 is TGTGCCAGCAGTGATGGGGGCGCCCGGGAAGCTTTCTTT.

The rearrangement uses TRBV28 and TRBJ2-3, with 8 bases fitting TRBD2. V trimming: 2 bases; J trimming: 2 bases; junction bases outside the gene matches: 3. This CDR3 region has 15 residues. Looked up from germline, CDR1 is MDHEN and CDR2 is SYDVKM. Here the CDR3 reads CASSLMREVTDTQYF. CDR3 DNA: TGTGCCAGCAGTTTAATGCGGGAGGTCACAGATACGCAGTATTTT.

V gene TRBV18 combines with J gene TRBJ2-2; tentatively, D is TRBD1 (6 bases). From germline, CDR1 is KGHSH and CDR2 LQKENI. This CDR3 has 16 amino acids. The V gene lost 3 bases and the J gene lost 4 bases, with 15 bases spanning the gap. The CDR3 nucleotides are TGTGCCAGCTCACCTATGGGGGCGCGTAGCACCGGGGAGCTGTTTTTT. Protein product: CASSPMGARSTGELFF.

V is TRBV10-3 and J is TRBJ2-7; D might be TRBD1 (5 bases). The CDR3 is made up of 14 amino acids. Trimming shortened V by 3 bases and J by 1 base, and 10 bases separated the two germline ends. CDR1 and CDR2 from the germline V gene are ENHRY and SYGVKD. The CDR3 reads CAISDLSGSYEQYF. The DNA for the CDR3 is TGTGCCATCAGTGACTTGTCAGGGTCCTACGAGCAGTACTTC.

V is TRBV4-2 and J is TRBJ1-2, with D maybe TRBD1 (5 bases). This CDR3 has 16 amino acids. Trimming removed 2 bases from V and 0 bases from J, with 13 bases in between. From germline, CDR1 is LGHNA and CDR2 YNFKEQ. The CDR3 loop is CASSQQSQGANYGYTF. DNA for the CDR3: TGTGCCAGCAGCCAACAGTCACAAGGGGCTAACTATGGCTACACCTTC.

V is TRBV5-1 and J is TRBJ1-5; no clear D gene. The V gene lost 7 bases and the J gene lost 6 bases, with 11 bases spanning the gap. The germline gives CDR1 SGHRS, CDR2 YFSETQ. CDR3 size: 12 residues. The CDR3 is CASRHRAQPQHF. The CDR3 region has the DNA TGCGCCAGCCGCCACAGAGCTCAGCCCCAGCATTTT.

This chain connects TRBV2 to TRBJ2-3; 8 bases agree with TRBD1. Unmatched junction bases numbered 6, after V lost 6 bases and J lost 4 bases. This CDR3 spans 14 amino acids. CDR1 is SNHLY, CDR2 FYNNEI, per germline. Here the CDR3 DNA reads TGTGCCAGCAGCGCGCGGACAGGGTCAGATACGCAGTATTTT. It is translated as CASSARTGSDTQYF.

The chain couples TRBV7-9 to TRBJ1-5; D gene uncertain. CDR3 length: 15 residues. The germline gives CDR1 SEHNR, CDR2 FQNEAQ (reference sequence). V dropped 5 bases and J dropped 9 bases, with 20 bases sitting between them. In DNA form, the CDR3 reads TGTGCCAGCAGCGAAGACGGCCGGGGTGCTTTGCCCCAGCATTTT. Translated, it gives CASSEDGRGALPQHF.

The CDR3 is CASARTGLSEQFF. The CDR3 DNA is TGTGCCAGCGCCCGGACAGGGCTTAGTGAGCAGTTCTTC. The genes are TRBV28 and TRBJ2-1; 8 positions match TRBD1. The germline V gene encodes CDR1 MDHEN and CDR2 SYDVKM. The CDR3 contains 13 residues. The J segment lost 9 bases and the V segment lost 8 bases, leaving 9 bases of the junction unmatched.